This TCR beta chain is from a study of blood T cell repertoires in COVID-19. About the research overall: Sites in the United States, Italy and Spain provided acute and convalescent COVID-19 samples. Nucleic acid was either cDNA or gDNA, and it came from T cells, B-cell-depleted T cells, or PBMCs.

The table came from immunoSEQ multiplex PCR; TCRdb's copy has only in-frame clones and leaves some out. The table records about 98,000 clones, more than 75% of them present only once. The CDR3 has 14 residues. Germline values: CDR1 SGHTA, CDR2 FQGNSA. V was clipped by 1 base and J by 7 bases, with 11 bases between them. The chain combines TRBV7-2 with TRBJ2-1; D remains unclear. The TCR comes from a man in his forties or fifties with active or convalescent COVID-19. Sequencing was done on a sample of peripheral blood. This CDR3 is CASSLGGYSNEQFF. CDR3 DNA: TGTGCCAGCAGCTTAGGAGGTTACTCGAATGAGCAGTTCTTC. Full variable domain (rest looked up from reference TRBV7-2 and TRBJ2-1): GAGVSQSPSNKVTEKGKDVELRCDPISGHTALYWYRQSLGQGLEFLIYFQGNSAPDKSGLPSDRFSAERTGGSVSTLTIQRTQQEDSAVYLCASSLGGYSNEQFFGPGTRLTVL.